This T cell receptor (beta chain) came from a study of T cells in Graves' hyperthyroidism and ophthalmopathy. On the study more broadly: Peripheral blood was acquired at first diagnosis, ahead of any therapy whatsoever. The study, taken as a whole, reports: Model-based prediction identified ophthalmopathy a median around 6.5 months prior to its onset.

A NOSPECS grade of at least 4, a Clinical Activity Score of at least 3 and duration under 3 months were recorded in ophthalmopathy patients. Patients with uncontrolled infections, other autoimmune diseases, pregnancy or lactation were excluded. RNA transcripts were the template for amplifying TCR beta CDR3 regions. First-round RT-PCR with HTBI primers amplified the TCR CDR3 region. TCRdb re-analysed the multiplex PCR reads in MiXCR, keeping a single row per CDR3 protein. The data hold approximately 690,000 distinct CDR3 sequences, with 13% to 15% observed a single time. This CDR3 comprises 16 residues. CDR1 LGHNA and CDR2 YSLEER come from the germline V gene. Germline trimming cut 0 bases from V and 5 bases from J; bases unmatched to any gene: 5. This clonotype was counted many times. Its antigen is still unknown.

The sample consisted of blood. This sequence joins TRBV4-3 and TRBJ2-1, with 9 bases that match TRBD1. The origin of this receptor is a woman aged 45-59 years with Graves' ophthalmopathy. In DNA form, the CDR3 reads TGCGCCAGCAGCCAAGAAATACAGGGGGCCAACAATGAGCAGTTCTTC. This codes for CASSQEIQGANNEQFF.